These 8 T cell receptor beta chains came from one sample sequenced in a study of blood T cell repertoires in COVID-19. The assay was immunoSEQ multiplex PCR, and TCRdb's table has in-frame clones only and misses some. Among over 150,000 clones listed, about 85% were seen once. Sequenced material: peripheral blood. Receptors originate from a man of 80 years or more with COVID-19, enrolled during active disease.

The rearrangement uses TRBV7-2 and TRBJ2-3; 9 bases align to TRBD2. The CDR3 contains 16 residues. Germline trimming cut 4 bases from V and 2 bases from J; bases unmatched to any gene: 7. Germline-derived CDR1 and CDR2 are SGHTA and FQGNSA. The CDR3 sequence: CASSSLAGDITDTQYF. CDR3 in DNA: TGTGCCAGCAGCTCATTAGCGGGGGATATCACAGATACGCAGTATTTT.

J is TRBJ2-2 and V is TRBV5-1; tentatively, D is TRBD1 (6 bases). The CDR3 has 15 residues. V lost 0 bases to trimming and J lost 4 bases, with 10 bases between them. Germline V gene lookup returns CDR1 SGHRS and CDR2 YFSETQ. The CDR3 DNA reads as TGCGCCAGCAGCTTGGTGGCAGGGGTCACCGGGGAGCTGTTTTTT. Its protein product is CASSLVAGVTGELFF.

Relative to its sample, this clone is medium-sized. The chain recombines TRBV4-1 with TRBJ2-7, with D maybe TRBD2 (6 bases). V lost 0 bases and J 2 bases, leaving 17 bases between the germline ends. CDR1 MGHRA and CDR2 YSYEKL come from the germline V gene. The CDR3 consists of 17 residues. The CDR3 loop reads CASSQELFGTGTYEQYF. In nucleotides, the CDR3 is TGCGCCAGCAGCCAAGAATTGTTTGGGACTGGGACCTACGAGCAGTACTTC.

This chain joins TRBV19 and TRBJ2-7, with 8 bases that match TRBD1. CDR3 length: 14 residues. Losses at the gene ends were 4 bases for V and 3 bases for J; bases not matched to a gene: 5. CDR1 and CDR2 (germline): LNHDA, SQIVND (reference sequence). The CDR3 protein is CASSNGQGNYEQYF. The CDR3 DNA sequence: TGTGCCAGTAGTAACGGACAGGGAAACTACGAGCAGTACTTC.

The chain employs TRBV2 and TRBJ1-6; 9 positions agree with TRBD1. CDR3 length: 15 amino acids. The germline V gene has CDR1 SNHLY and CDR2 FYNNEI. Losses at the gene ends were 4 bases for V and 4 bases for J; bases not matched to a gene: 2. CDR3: CASSGQGVYNSPLHF. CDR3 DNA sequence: TGTGCCAGCAGTGGACAGGGGGTGTATAATTCACCCCTCCACTTT.

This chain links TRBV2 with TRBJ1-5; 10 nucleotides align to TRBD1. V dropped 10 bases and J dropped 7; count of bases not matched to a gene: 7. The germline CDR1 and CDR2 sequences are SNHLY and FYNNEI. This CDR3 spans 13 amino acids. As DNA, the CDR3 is TGTGCCACAGACAGGGGGCCAGGGCAGCCCCAGCATTTT. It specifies CATDRGPGQPQHF.

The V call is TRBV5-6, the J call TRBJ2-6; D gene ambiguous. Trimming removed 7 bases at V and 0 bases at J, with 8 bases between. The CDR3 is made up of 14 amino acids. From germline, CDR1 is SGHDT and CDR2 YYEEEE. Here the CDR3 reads CASLGGSGANVLTF. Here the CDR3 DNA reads TGTGCCAGCCTAGGCGGCTCTGGGGCCAACGTCCTGACTTTC.

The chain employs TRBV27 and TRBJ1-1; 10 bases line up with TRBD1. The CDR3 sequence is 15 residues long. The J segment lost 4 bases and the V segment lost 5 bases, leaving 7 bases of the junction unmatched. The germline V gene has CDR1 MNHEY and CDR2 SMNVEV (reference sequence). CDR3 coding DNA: TGTGCCAGCAGTCCAGCCAGGACAGGGGGCACTGAAGCTTTCTTT. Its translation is CASSPARTGGTEAFF.